This TCR beta chain was found in a study of regulatory T cells in long-lasting Graves disease (dated by TCRdb to about 2021). Study-wide context: Antithyroid drugs had been taken for less than 3 months by newly diagnosed Graves' disease patients. A total of about 35 samples underwent TCR sequencing: around 13 from persistent and about 20 from newly diagnosed Graves' disease patients. The study was registered as a clinical trial and conducted in China. This study used TCR sequencing and RNA sequencing of peripheral blood to compare persistent Graves' disease patients against newly diagnosed Graves' disease patients.

This clonotype has a handful of counts. The target of this receptor is not known. Qualities for individual bases were not recorded, and no much larger clone is one base off. Library generation was performed with multiplex PCR. The instrument given in TCRdb is Illumina HiSeq 4000. CDR3 regions were amplified by Arm-PCR with iRepertoire HTBI primers to construct TCR beta libraries. PCR products were gel purified before sequencing. Under the source paper's analysis protocol: Gene usage analysis of CDR3 amino acid clonotypes relied on the approximately 60 TRBV and 15 or so TRBJ segments identified across samples. COPE and FqMerger were used to merge the filtered high-quality paired reads into contigs. BLAST was used to align contigs to the IMGT TRBV, TRBD and TRBJ reference genes, and CDR3 was defined following IMGT. Clonotypes above 0.1% frequency were classified as highly expanded clones. Repertoire diversity was measured by Shannon entropy, and V-J evenness by the Gini coefficient. Public clonotypes were defined as clonotypes shared by more than one individual. TCRdb passed the public sequencing reads through fastp at Q25 and MiXCR, retaining productive beta sequences. For every CDR3 protein sequence, its rows merge into one entry that carries the most common genes and DNA. TCRdb, not the original authors, processed these V and J calls. The sample table contains 450,000 to 500,000 distinct CDR3 sequences; only one count was recorded for around 15% of them. 9% to 15% of the sample is in the top ten clones.

The investigation overall reported the following: Compared with newly diagnosed patients, patients with persistent Graves' disease had lower TCR Shannon entropy and fewer highly expanded clones, which suggests clonal expansion. The authors noted that the small sample size was a limitation that may lower accuracy. Sequencing and analysis were limited to the TCR beta chain. Peripheral blood alone was examined, since thyroid tissue, which constituted the primary lesion, could not be accessed. Patients with persistent disease shared more public clonotypes (fewer than 3,000) than newly diagnosed patients did (around 930).

The time point label corresponds to: newly diagnosed GD, antithyroid drugs for less than 3 months. For both TCR sequencing and RNA sequencing, RNA was extracted from PBMCs using TRIzol. The diagnosis of Graves' disease followed American Thyroid Association guidelines. Patients were recruited from an endocrinology department in Xi'an, China. Each patient gave 9 to 10 milliliters of peripheral blood, collected in an EDTA anticoagulant tube. Ficoll Paque Plus density gradient separation was used to isolate PBMCs, and no further T cell sorting was done. An Agilent 2100 Bioanalyzer and agarose gel were used to check RNA quality, and a NanoDrop 2000 was used to measure RNA concentration. These data were likewise used in another study, on T cells in Graves' hyperthyroidism and ophthalmopathy. The second investigation adds: Graves' hyperthyroidism was defined as stable when no progression to ophthalmopathy occurred over 18 months of follow-up. The hyperthyroidism patients were between 18 and 65 years old and newly diagnosed, with a disease duration of less than 2 months. Any patient with an uncontrolled infection, another autoimmune disease, pregnancy or lactation was excluded. Diagnoses were based on clinical symptoms, serum thyroxine and TRAb, thyroid ultrasound and orbital computed tomography. The first round of RT-PCR for the TCR CDR3 was performed with the HTBI primer set and the Qiagen OneStep RT-PCR kit. Most expanded thyroid clonotypes (frequency above 0.001) were also detected in blood, a finding suggesting that blood repertoires may reflect thyroid immune responses. Ophthalmopathy was separated from stable hyperthyroidism by a 13 V-J signature model, with over 85% sensitivity and approximately 81% specificity obtained in cross-validation and 80%/75% obtained in testing. In validation, progression to ophthalmopathy was predicted by the model with roughly 71% sensitivity and nearly 75% specificity, a median of approximately 6.5 months before onset. To identify distinguishing TCR V-J signatures, a discovery cohort of 100 or so patients was used, comprising roughly 45 with Graves' ophthalmopathy and around 60 with stable Graves' hyperthyroidism. Prospective prediction of ophthalmopathy was tested in an independent validation cohort consisting of 18 to 20 hyperthyroidism patients and some 16 patients who later progressed to ophthalmopathy. The approximately 98 discovery patients were randomly divided into training and test sets at a 7:3 ratio. The study also compared thyroid tissue and blood T-cell repertoires from about six Graves' hyperthyroidism patients. Following sampling, methimazole starting at 30 mg daily was given to hyperthyroidism patients, and high-dose intravenous methylprednisolone was given to ophthalmopathy patients. A second multiplex PCR round built the libraries, followed by size selection and purification. Sequencing of the libraries was done on an Illumina HiSeq2000 using paired-end 100 bp reads. Raw data were processed with SOAPnuke, discarding reads with adapters, uncalled bases, mean Phred below 15, or no exact constant-primer or identifier match. COPE v1.2.5 was used to merge the high-quality paired reads, and each unique nucleotide sequence was defined as a clonotype. Clonotypes were aligned to IMGT TRBV, TRBD and TRBJ reference segments using MiTCR v1.1. The analysis was restricted to V-J combinations with a frequency above 0.0001, which together covered 98% to 99.2% of the repertoires. A TCS score was defined as the ratio between F50 (clonal expansion) and ExV (chaos), using BLOSUM62-based TCRdist between CDR3 peptides within each V-J. Welch's t-statistics and random forest reduced roughly 540 V-J features to about 12, which were used in a naive Bayes classifier (R e1071). Sample size was not statistically predetermined, and investigators were not blinded to group allocation. TCR Vbeta CDR3 sequencing of approximately 140 peripheral blood samples (43 ophthalmopathy, around 80 hyperthyroidism and roughly 17 progressor patients) is reported in the paper.

This clonotype was sampled from a middle-aged man with Graves disease. Donor details come from another sample of the same person, matched by shared clones. The specimen comprised peripheral blood mononuclear cells (PBMCs), sampled at new diagnosis, from a patient treated with antithyroid drugs.

The DNA sequence follows: TGTGCCAGCAAGGGGGGGCTATCCTCCTACGAGCAGTACTTC. The encoded protein is CASKGGLSSYEQYF. The chain couples TRBV6-4 to TRBJ2-7; the D gene is perhaps TRBD2, on 7 matching bases. Per the germline V gene, MRHNA is the CDR1 and SNTAGT is the CDR2. V gives up 7 bases and J gives up 0 bases, and the segment between their germline ends measures 13 bases. The CDR3 starts with the cysteine, ends with the phenylalanine, and has 14 residues. The entry retains the CDR3 DNA only, 42 bases that are in frame from base 1.